This T cell receptor beta chain derives from a study of shared clonotypes between healthy human individuals. Study in general: Three men and a couple of women, aged 18 to 49, were donors. Study results and limitations: Generation probabilities of non-shared clonotypes were lower (relative to those shared by all four donors). Rarefaction exposed incomplete sorted-subset sequencing despite large depth.

A note on this clone: The target antigen is unknown.

Replicate PCRs from sorted subsets contained around 200 ng DNA, which is 30,000 to 35,000 T cell genomes. Sequencing was performed with immunoSEQ multiplex PCR; in TCRdb, only in-frame clones are kept and a portion is missing. The data contain millions of clones, around 95% of them singletons. V was pared by 0 bases and J by 0 bases, with 7 bases of the junction left unmatched. Germline CDR1 reads SGHRS; CDR2 reads YFSETQ. The CDR3 totals 18 residues. The clonotype was recovered from a man between 18 and 35 years old in good health. This chain connects TRBV5-1 to TRBJ2-3, with 10 bases identical to TRBD2. The sample consisted of naive CD4+ T cells sorted from blood. Subset: CD45RA+ positively selected. The CDR3 DNA is TGCGCCAGCAGCTTGGAGGCTAGCGGGAGCTCTAGCACAGATACGCAGTATTTT. It encodes CASSLEASGSSSTDTQYF.